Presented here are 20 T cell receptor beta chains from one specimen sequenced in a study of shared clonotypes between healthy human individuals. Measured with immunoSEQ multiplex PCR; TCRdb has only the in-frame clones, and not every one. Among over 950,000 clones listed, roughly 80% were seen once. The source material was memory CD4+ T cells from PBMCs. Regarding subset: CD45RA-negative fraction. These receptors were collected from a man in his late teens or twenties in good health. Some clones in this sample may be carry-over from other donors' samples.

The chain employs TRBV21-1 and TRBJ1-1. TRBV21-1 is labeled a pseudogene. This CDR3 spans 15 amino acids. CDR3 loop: CASSNGIRADTEAFF. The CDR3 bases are TGTGCCAGCAGCAATGGGATTAGGGCTGACACTGAAGCTTTCTTT.

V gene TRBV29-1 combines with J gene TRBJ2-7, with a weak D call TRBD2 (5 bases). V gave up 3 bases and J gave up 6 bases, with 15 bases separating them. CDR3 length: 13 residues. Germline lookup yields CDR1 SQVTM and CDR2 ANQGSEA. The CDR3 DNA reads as TGCAGCGTTGATGGGCTAGCTTTAGGCGAGCAGTACTTC. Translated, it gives CSVDGLALGEQYF.

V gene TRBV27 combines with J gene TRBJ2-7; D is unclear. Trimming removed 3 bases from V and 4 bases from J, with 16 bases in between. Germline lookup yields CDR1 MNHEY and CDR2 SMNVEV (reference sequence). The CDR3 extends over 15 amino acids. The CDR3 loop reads CASSFSWRVTYEQYF. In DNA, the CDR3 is TGTGCCAGCAGTTTTTCTTGGCGCGTGACGTACGAGCAGTACTTC.

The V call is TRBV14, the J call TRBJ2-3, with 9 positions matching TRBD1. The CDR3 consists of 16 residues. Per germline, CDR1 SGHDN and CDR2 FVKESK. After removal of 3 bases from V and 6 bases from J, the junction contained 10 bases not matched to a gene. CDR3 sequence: CASSQNYPGTGDTQYF. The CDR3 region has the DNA TGTGCCAGCAGCCAGAACTACCCCGGGACAGGGGATACGCAGTATTTT.

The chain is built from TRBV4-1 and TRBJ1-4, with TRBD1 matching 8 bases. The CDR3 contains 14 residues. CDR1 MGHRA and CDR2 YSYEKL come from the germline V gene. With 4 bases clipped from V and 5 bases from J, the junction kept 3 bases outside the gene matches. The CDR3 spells CASSPGQVNEKLFF. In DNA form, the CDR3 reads TGCGCCAGCAGCCCGGGACAGGTAAATGAAAAACTGTTTTTT.

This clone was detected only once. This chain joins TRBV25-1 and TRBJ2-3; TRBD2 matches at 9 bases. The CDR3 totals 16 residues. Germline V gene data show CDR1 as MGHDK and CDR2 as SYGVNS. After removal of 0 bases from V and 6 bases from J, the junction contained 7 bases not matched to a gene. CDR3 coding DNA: TGTGCCAGCAGTGAATATCGTAGCGGGAGTTCGGATACGCAGTATTTT. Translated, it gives CASSEYRSGSSDTQYF.

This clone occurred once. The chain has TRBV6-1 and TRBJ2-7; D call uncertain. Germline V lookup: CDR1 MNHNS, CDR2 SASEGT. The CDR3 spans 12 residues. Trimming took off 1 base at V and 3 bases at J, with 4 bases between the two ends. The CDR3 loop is CASSEGRYEQYF. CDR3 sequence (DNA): TGTGCCAGCAGTGAAGGCCGCTACGAGCAGTACTTC.

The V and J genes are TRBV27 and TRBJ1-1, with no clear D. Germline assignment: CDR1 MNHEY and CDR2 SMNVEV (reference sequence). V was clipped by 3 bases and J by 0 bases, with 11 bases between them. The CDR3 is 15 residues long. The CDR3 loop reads CASSFLGFMNTEAFF. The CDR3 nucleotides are TGTGCCAGCAGTTTTCTGGGCTTCATGAACACTGAAGCTTTCTTT.

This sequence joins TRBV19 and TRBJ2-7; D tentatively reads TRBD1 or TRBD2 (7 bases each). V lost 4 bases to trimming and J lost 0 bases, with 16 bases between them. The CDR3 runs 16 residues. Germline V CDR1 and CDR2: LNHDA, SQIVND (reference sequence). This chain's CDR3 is CASSRSGGQSSYEQYF. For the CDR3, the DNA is TGTGCCAGTAGTAGGTCGGGGGGACAGAGCTCCTACGAGCAGTACTTC.

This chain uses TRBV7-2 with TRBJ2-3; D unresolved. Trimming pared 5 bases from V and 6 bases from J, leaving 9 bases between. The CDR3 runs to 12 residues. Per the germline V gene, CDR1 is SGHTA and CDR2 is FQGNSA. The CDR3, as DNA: TGTGCCAGCAGCCCCACCGCGGATACGCAGTATTTT. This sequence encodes CASSPTADTQYF.

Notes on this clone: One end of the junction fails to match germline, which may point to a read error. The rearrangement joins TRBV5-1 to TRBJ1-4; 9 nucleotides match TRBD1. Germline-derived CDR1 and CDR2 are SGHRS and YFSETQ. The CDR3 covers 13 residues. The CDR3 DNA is TGCTCCAGCAGCGCCGGACAGGGGGAAAAACTGTTTTTT. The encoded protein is CSSSAGQGEKLFF.

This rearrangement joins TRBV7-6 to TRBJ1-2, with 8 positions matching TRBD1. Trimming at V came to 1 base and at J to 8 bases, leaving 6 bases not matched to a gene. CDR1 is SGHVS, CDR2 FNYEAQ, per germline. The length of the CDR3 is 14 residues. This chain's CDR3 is CASSLGQGANGYTF. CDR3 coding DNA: TGTGCCAGCAGCTTAGGGCAGGGGGCTAACGGCTACACCTTC.

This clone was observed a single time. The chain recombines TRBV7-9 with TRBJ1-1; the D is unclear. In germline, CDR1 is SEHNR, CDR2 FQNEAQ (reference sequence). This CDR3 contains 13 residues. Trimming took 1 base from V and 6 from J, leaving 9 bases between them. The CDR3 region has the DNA TGTGCCAGCAGCTTAGGAGGTATGTCTGAAGCTTTCTTT. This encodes CASSLGGMSEAFF.

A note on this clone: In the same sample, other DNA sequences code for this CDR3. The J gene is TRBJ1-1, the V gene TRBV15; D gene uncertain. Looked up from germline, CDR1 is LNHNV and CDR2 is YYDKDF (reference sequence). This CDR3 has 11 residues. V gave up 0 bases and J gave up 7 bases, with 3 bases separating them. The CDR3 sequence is CATSRDLEAFF. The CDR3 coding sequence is TGTGCCACCAGCAGAGATCTTGAAGCTTTCTTT.

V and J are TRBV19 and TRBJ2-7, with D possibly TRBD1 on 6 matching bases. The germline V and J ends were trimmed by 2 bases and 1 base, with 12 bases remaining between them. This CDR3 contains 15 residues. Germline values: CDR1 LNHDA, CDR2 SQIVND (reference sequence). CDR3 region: CASSIRGTASYEQYF. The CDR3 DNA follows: TGTGCCAGTAGTATAAGGGGGACGGCATCCTACGAGCAGTACTTC.

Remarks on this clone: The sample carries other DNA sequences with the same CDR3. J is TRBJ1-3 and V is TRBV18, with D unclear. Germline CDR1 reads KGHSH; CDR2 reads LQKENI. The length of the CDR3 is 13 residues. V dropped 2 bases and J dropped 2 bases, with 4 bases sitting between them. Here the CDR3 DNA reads TGTGCCAGCTCACCAGGGGCTGGAAACACCATATATTTT. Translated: CASSPGAGNTIYF.

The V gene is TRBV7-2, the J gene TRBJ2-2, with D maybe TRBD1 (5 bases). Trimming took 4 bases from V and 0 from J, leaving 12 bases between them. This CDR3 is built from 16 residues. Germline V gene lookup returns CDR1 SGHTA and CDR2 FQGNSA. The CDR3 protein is CASSSIWTSNTGELFF. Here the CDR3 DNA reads TGTGCCAGCAGCTCAATTTGGACATCGAACACCGGGGAGCTGTTTTTT.

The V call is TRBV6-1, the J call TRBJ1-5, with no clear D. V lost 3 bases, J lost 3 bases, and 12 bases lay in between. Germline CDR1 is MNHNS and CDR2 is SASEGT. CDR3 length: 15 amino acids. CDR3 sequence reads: CASSDNPGHNQPQHF. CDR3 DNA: TGTGCCAGCAGTGACAACCCGGGCCACAATCAGCCCCAGCATTTT.

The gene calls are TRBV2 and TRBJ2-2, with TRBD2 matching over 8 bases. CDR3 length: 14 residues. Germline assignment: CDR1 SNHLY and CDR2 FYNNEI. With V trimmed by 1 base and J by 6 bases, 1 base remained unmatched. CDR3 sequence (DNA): TGTGCCAGCAGTGAAGAGCGGGAGCCCGGGGAGCTGTTTTTT. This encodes CASSEEREPGELFF.

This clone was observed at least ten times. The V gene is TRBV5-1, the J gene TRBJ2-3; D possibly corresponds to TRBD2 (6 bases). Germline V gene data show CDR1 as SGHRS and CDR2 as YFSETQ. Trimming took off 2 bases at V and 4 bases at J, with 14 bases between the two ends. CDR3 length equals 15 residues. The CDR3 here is CASSFRGTAADTQYF. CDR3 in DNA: TGCGCCAGCAGCTTCCGGGGGACCGCCGCAGATACGCAGTATTTT.